This T cell receptor (beta chain) came from a study of CD8 T cells in Susac syndrome. The overall study: Blood was drawn from Susac syndrome patients while they were therapy-naive, on corticosteroids, or on intravenous immunoglobulin alone.

CD8+ and CD4+ T cells from blood underwent TCR beta sequencing, which was carried out in a high-throughput format. Bulk CD8+ and CD4+ cells came from magnetic negative isolation; CD8+ TEMRA by FACS. Study-wide points: None of the CD4+ T cell repertoires in Susac syndrome showed clonal expansion.

The RNA input was roughly 0.5 to 1 ug, and it was reverse transcribed with random hexamers. TCRdb re-called the immunoSEQ multiplex PCR reads through MiXCR, storing one row per CDR3 protein. This sample has some 250,000 distinct CDR3 sequences, with 90% to 97% found just once. The germline gives CDR1 ENHRY, CDR2 SYGVKD. The ends were cut back, 11 bases at V and 0 bases at J, with 16 bases in the middle. CDR3 size: 14 residues. Comments on this clonotype: Its target is not known.

Sequencing was done on a sample of CD4+ T cells from PBMCs. V usage is TRBV10-3 and J usage is TRBJ1-1; D perhaps matches TRBD1 (5 bases). The receptor was derived from a human donor with Susac syndrome. CDR3 coding DNA: TGTGCCGTTGGGCGGACGGGGGTGAACACTGAAGCTTTCTTT. It specifies CAVGRTGVNTEAFF.